This T cell receptor beta chain was identified during a study of T-cell memory formation after mild COVID-19. This CDR3 has 16 amino acids. Germline loops: CDR1 SGHVS, CDR2 FQNEAQ. Deletions cut 5 bases from V and 0 bases from J, with 17 bases between. This clonotype came up many times. TCRdb called the 5' RACE reads again in MiXCR, with one record for every CDR3 protein. The sample shows roughly 110,000 distinct CDR3 sequences, roughly an eighth of them seen only once. Sample: PBMCs or a T cell subset sorted from them (not recorded which). The chain recombines TRBV7-8 with TRBJ2-7, with D perhaps assigned TRBD1 or TRBD2 (5 bases each). The TCR originated in a man younger than 35 who had mild COVID-19 (a few samples of this study predate the infection). Cell type and time point are not known. In DNA form, the CDR3 reads TGTGCCAGCAGCCGAAGAGGGACGTTGAGCTCCTACGAGCAGTACGTC. It encodes CASSRRGTLSSYEQYV.